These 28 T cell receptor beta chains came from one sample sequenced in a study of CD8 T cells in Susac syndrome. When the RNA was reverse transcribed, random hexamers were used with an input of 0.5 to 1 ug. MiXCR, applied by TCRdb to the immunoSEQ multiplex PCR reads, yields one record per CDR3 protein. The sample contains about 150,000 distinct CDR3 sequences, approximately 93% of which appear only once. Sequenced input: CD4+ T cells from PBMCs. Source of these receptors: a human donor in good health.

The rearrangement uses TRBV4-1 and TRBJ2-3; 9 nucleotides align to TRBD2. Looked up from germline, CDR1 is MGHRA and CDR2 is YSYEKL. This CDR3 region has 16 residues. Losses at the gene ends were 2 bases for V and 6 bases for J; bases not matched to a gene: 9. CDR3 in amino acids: CASSQQLAGRGDTQYF. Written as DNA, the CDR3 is TGCGCCAGCAGCCAACAGCTAGCGGGGCGGGGGGATACGCAGTATTTT.

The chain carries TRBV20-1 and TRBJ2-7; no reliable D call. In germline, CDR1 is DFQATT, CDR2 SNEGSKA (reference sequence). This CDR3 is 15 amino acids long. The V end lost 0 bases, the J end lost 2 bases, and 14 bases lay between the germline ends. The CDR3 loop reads CSARDFPTSTYEQYF. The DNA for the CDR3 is TGCAGTGCTAGAGATTTTCCGACAAGCACCTACGAGCAGTACTTC.

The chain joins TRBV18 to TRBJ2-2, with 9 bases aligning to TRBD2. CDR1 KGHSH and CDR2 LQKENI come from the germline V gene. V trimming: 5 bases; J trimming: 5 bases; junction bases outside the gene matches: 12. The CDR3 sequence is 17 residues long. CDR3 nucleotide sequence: TGTGCCAGCTCATACTCGATAGCGGGAGAGGAAACCGGGGAGCTGTTTTTT. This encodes CASSYSIAGEETGELFF.

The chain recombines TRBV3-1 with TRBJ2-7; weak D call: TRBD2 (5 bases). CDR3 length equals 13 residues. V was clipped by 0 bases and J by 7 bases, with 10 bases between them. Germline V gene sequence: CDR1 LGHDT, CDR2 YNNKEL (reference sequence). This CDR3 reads CASSQDLASEQYF. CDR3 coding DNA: TGTGCCAGCAGCCAAGATCTAGCTTCTGAGCAGTACTTC.

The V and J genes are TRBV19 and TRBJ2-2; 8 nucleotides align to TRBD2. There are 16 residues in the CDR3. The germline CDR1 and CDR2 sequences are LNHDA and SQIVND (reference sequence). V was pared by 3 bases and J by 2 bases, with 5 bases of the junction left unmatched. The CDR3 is CASSIPAGVNTGELFF. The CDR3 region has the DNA TGTGCCAGTAGTATCCCAGCGGGAGTTAACACCGGGGAGCTGTTTTTT.

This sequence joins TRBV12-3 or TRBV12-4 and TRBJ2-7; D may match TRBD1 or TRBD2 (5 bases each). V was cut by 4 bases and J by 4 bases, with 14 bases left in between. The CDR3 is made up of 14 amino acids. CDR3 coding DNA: TGTGCCAGCAGTTCGACCGGGACGATTTACGAGCAGTACTTC. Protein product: CASSSTGTIYEQYF.

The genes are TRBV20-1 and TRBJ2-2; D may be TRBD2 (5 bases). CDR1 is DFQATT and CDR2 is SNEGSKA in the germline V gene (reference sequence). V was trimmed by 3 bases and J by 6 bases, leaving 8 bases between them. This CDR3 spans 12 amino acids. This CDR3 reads CSASPGAGELFF. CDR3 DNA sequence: TGCAGTGCTAGCCCCGGGGCCGGGGAGCTGTTTTTT.

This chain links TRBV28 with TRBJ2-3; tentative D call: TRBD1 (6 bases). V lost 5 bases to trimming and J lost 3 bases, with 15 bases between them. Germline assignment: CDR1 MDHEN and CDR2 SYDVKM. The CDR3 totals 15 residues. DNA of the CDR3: TGTGCCAGCAGTATCTACAGGGTGGGGACAGATACGCAGTATTTT. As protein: CASSIYRVGTDTQYF.

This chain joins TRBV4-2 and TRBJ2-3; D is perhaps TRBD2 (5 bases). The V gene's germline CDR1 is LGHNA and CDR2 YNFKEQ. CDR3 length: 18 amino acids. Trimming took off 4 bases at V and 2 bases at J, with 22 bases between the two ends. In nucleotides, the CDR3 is TGTGCCAGCAGCCCGGTCTTTGTAGAGGGAAGGTTCACAGATACGCAGTATTTT. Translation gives CASSPVFVEGRFTDTQYF.

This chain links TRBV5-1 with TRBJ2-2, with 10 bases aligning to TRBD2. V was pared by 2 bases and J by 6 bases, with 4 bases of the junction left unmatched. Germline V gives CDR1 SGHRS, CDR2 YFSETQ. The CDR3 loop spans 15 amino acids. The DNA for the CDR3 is TGCGCCAGCAGCTTCTCTAGCGGGAGTTCCGGGGAGCTGTTTTTT. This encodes CASSFSSGSSGELFF.

Here the CDR3 reads CAITSGSADTQYF. In nucleotides, the CDR3 is TGTGCCATCACTAGCGGGAGTGCAGATACGCAGTATTTT. V usage is TRBV10-3 and J usage is TRBJ2-3; 10 positions match TRBD2. Per the germline V gene, CDR1 is ENHRY and CDR2 is SYGVKD. V shed 7 bases, J shed 4 bases, and the junction held 2 bases outside the gene matches. The CDR3 totals 13 residues.

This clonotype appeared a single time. CDR3 in DNA: TGTGCCAGCAGCTCCATGGCAGAGACCCAGTACTTC. This encodes CASSSMAETQYF. The J gene is TRBJ2-5, the V gene TRBV7-9; the D is unclear. Germline V CDR1 and CDR2: SEHNR, FQNEAQ (reference sequence). The germline V and J ends were trimmed by 4 bases and 4 bases, with 7 bases remaining between them. The CDR3 contains 12 residues.

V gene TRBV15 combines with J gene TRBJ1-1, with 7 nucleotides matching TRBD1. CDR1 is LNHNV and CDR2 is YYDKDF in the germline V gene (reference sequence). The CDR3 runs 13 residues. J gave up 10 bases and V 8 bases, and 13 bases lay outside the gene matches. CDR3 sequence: CATSGGAGGRAFF. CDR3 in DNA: TGTGCCACCTCTGGAGGGGCAGGGGGTAGAGCTTTCTTT.

The CDR3: CATSGTGSTEAFF. The DNA for the CDR3 is TGTGCCACCAGTGGGACAGGGAGCACTGAAGCTTTCTTT. The J gene is TRBJ1-1, the V gene TRBV24-1; 8 bases line up with TRBD1. J gave up 4 bases and V 5 bases, and 2 bases lay outside the gene matches. Looked up from germline, CDR1 is KGHDR and CDR2 is SFDVKD. This CDR3 contains 13 residues.

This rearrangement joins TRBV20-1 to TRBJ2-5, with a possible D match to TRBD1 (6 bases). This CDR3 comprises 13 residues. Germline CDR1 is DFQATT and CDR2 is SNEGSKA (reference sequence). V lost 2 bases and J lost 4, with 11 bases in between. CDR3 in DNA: TGCAGTGCTAGATCGGGCAGGGGAGAGACCCAGTACTTC. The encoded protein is CSARSGRGETQYF.

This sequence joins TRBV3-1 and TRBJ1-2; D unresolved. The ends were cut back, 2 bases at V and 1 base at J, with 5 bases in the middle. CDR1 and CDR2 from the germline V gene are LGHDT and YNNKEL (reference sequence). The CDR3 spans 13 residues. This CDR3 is CASSQLSNYGYTF. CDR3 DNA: TGTGCCAGCAGCCAACTCAGTAACTATGGCTACACCTTC.

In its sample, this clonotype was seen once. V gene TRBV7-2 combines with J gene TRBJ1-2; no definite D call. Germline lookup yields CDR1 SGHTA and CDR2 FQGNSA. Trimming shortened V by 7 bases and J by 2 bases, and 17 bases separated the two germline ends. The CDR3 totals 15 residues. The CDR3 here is CASTERESTNYGYTF. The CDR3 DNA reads TGTGCCAGCACCGAACGGGAGAGCACAAACTATGGCTACACCTTC.

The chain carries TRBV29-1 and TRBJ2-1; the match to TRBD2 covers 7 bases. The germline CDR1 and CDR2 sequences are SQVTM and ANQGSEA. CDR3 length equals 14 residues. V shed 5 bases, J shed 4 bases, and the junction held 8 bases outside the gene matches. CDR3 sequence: CSVRFSGWYNEQFF. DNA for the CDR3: TGCAGCGTTCGCTTTAGCGGGTGGTACAATGAGCAGTTCTTC.

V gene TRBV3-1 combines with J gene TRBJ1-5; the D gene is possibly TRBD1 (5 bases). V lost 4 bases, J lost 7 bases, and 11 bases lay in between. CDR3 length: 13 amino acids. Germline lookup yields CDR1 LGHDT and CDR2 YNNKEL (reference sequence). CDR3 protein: CASSPGFVQPQHF. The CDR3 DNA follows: TGTGCCAGCAGCCCAGGGTTCGTCCAGCCCCAGCATTTT.

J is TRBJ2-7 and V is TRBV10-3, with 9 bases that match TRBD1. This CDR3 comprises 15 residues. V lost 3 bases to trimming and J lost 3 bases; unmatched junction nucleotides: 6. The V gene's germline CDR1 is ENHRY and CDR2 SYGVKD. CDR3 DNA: TGTGCCATCAGTGAAGGGGGACAGGGCTTCTACGAGCAGTACTTC. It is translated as CAISEGGQGFYEQYF.

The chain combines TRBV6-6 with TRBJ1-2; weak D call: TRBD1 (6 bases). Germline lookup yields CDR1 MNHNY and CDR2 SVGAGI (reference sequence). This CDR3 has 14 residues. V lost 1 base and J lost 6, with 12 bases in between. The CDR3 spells CASSYLKGGDGYTF. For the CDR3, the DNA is TGTGCCAGCAGTTACTTAAAAGGGGGGGATGGCTACACCTTC.

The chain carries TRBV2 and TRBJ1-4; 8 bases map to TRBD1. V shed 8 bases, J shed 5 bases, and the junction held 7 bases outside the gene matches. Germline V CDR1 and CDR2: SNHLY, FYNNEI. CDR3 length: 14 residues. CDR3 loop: CASGETGVNEKLFF. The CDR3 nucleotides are TGTGCCAGCGGGGAGACAGGGGTGAATGAAAAACTGTTTTTT.

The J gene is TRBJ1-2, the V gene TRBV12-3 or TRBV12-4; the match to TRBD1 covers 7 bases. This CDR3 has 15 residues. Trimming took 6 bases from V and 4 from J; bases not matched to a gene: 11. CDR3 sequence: CASRRQGDVSYGYTF. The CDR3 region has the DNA TGTGCCAGCAGACGGCAGGGGGATGTGAGCTATGGCTACACCTTC.

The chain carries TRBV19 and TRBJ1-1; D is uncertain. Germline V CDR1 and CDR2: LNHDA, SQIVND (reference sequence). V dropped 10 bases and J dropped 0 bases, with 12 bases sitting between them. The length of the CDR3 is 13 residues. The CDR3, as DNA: TGTGCCATTTCGCAGAAATTGAACACTGAAGCTTTCTTT. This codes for CAISQKLNTEAFF.

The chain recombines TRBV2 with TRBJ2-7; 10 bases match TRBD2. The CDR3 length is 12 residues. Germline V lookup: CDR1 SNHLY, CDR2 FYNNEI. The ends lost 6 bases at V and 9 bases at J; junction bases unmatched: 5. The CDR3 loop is CASRFKREGQYF. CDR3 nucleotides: TGTGCCAGCAGGTTTAAGCGGGAGGGGCAGTACTTC.

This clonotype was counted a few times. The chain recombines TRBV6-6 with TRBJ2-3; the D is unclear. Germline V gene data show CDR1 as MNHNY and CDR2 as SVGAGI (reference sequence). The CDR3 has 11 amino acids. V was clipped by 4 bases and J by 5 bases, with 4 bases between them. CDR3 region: CASSFRDTQYF. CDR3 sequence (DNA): TGTGCCAGCAGTTTCAGAGATACGCAGTATTTT.

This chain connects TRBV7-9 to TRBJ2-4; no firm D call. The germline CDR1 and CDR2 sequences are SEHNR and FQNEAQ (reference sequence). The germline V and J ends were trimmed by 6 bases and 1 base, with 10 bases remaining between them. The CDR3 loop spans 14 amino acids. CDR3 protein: CASSRVGAKNIQYF. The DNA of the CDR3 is TGTGCCAGCAGTAGGGTAGGGGCCAAAAACATTCAGTACTTC.

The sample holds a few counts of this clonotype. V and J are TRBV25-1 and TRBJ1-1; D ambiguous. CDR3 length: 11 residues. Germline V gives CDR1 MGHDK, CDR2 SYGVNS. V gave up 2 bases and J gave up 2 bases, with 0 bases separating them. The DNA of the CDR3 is TGTGCCAGCAGTGAAAACACTGAAGCTTTCTTT. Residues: CASSENTEAFF.